This T cell receptor (beta chain) was sequenced in a study of cytomegalovirus exposure and HLA in healthy donors. A word on this clone: Its antigen is not identified.

CDR1 is MNHNS, CDR2 SASEGT, per germline. The CDR3 is 15 amino acids. With 2 bases clipped from V and 4 bases from J, the junction kept 2 bases outside the gene matches. The study's findings and limits: In an earlier analysis, about 87% or about 30%: the productive usage of most TCR beta V segments. Later analysis demonstrated an association between a missense DCLRE1C variant and TCR beta V- and J-gene trimming. Confirmation in vitro established that a few CMV-associated chains were specific for CMV antigens.

It was with 60 Vbeta and 13 Jbeta primers that the PCR ran. Sequenced by immunoSEQ multiplex PCR; TCRdb stores in-frame clones only, minus some. Its table records fewer than 100,000 clones. Source material: PBMCs. V gene TRBV6-1 combines with J gene TRBJ2-5, with 12 bases identical to TRBD2. This TCR came from a man aged 18 to 29 in good health and CMV-seropositive. In DNA form, the CDR3 reads TGTGCCAGCAGTGAACTAGCGGGGGGGCCAGAGACCCAGTACTTC. Protein: CASSELAGGPETQYF.